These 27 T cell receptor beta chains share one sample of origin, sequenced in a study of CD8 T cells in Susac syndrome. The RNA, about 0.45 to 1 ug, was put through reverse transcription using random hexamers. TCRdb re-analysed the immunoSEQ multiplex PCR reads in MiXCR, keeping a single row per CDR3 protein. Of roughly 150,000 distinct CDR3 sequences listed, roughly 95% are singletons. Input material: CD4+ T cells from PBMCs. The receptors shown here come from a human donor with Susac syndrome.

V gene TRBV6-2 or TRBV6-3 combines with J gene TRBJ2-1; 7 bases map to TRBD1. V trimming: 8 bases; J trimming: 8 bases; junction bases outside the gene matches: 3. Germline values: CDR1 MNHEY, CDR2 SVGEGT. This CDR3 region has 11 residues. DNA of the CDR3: TGTGCCAGCGCTACAGGGGATGAGCAGTTCTTC. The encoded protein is CASATGDEQFF.

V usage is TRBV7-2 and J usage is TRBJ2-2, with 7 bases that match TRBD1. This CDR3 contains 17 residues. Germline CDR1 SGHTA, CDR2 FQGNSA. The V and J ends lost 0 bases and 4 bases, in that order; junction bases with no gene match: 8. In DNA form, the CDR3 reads TGTGCCAGCAGCTTAGCCGCGAGGGGGCCGGCCACCGGGGAGCTGTTTTTT. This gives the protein CASSLAARGPATGELFF.

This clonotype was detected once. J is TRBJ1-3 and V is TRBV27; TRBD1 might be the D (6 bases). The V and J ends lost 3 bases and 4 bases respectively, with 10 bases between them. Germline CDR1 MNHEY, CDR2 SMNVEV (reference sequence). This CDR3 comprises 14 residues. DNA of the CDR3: TGTGCCAGCAGTTTGAACGGACAGGGAAACACCATATATTTT. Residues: CASSLNGQGNTIYF.

The CDR3 loop reads CSARSEQYF. The DNA for the CDR3 is TGCAGTGCTAGGAGCGAGCAGTACTTC. The chain joins TRBV20-1 to TRBJ2-7; D unclear. The ends were cut back, 3 bases at V and 6 bases at J, with 3 bases in the middle. This CDR3 region has 9 residues. Germline V lookup: CDR1 DFQATT, CDR2 SNEGSKA (reference sequence).

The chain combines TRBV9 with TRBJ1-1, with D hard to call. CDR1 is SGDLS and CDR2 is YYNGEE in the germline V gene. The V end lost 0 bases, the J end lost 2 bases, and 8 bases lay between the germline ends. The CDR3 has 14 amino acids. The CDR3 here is CASSVGLGNTEAFF. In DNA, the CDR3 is TGTGCCAGCAGCGTAGGGCTCGGCAACACTGAAGCTTTCTTT.

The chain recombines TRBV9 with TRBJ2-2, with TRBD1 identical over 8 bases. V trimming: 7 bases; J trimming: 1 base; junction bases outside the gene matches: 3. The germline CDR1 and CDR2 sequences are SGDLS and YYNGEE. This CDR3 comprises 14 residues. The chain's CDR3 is CASEGTGNTGELFF. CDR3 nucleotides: TGTGCCAGCGAGGGGACAGGGAACACCGGGGAGCTGTTTTTT.

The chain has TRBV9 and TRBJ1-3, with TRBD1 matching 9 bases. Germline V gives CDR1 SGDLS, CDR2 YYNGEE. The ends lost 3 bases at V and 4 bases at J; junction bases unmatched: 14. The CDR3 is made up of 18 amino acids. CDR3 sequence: CASSGTGASTMSGNTIYF. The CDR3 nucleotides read TGTGCCAGCAGCGGGACAGGGGCCTCGACAATGTCCGGAAACACCATATATTTT.

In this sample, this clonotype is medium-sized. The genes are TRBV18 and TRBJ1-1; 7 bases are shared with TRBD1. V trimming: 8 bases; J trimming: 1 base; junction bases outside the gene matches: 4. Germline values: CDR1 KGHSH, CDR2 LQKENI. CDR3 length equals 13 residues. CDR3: CASSRQGNTEAFF. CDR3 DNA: TGTGCCAGCAGCCGACAGGGGAACACTGAAGCTTTCTTT.

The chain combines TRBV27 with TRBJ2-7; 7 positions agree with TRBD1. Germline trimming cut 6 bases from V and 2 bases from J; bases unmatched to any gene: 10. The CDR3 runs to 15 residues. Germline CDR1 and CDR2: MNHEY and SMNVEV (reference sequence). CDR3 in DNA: TGTGCCAGCAGCGTCACGGGACAGAGAACCTACGAGCAGTACTTC. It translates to CASSVTGQRTYEQYF.

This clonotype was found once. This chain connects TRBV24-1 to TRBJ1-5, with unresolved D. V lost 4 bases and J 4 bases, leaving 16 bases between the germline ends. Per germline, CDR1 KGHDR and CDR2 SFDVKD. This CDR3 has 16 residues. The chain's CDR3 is CATSELNKPRNQPQHF. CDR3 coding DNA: TGTGCCACCAGTGAGCTCAATAAACCGCGGAATCAGCCCCAGCATTTT.

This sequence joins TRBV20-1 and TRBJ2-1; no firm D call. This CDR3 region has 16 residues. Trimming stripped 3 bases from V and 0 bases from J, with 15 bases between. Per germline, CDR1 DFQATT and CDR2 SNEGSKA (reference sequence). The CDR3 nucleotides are TGCAGTGCTAGCCCGAGGACCGCATCCTCCTACAATGAGCAGTTCTTC. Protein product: CSASPRTASSYNEQFF.

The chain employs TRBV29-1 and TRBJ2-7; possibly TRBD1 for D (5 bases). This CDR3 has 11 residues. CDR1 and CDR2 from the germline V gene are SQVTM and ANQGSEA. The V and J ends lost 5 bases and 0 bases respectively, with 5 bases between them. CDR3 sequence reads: CSVQGSYEQYF. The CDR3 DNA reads TGCAGCGTTCAGGGCTCCTACGAGCAGTACTTC.

The chain's CDR3 is CASSFWESYEQYF. The CDR3 bases are TGTGCCAGCAGTTTTTGGGAATCCTACGAGCAGTACTTC. The chain couples TRBV12-3 or TRBV12-4 to TRBJ2-7, with D hard to call. The CDR3 loop spans 13 amino acids. V was clipped by 3 bases and J by 1 base, with 7 bases between them.

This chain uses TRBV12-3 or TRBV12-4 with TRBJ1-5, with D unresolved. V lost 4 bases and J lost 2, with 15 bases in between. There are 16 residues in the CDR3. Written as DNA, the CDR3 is TGTGCCAGCAGTTATGGATACAAGAAGGGCAATCAGCCCCAGCATTTT. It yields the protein CASSYGYKKGNQPQHF.

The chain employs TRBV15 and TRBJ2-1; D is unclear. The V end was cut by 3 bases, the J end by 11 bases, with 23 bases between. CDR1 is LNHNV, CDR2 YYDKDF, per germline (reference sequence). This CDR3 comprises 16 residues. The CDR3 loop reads CATSSSTWTVTMQQFF. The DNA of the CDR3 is TGTGCCACCAGCAGCTCAACCTGGACGGTCACAATGCAGCAGTTCTTC.

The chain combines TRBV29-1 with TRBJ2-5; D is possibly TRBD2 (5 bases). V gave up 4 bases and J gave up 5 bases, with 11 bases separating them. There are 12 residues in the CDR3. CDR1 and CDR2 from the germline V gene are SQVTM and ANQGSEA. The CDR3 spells CSVGALVETQYF. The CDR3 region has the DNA TGCAGCGTTGGGGCACTAGTGGAGACCCAGTACTTC.

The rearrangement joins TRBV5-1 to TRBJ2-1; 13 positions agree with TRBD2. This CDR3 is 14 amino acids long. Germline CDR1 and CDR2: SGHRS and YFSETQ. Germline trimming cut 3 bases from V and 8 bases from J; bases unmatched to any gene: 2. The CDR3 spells CASSSGLAGYEQFF. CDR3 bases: TGCGCCAGCAGCTCGGGACTAGCGGGGTATGAGCAGTTCTTC.

DNA for the CDR3: TGTGCCATCAGTGGTACGGAACTGGTGGGAGATACGCAGTATTTT. This translates into CAISGTELVGDTQYF. V is TRBV10-3 and J is TRBJ2-3, with D uncertain. Germline V lookup: CDR1 ENHRY, CDR2 SYGVKD. V was cut by 4 bases and J by 5 bases, with 16 bases left in between. The CDR3 covers 15 residues.

This CDR3 is CASSLTVTYEQYF. CDR3 sequence (DNA): TGTGCCAGCAGCTTAACAGTTACCTACGAGCAGTACTTC. This chain joins TRBV7-2 and TRBJ2-7; no reliable D call. Per germline, CDR1 SGHTA and CDR2 FQGNSA. The CDR3 sequence is 13 residues long. V shed 2 bases and J shed 2 bases, with 7 bases lying between them.

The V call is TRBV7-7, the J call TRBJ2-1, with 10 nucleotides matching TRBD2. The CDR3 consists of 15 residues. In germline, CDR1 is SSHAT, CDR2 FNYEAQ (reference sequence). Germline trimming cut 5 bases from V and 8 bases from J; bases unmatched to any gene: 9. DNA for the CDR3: TGTGCCAGCAGCCCCTGGACTAGCGGCGGACATGAGCAGTTCTTC. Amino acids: CASSPWTSGGHEQFF.

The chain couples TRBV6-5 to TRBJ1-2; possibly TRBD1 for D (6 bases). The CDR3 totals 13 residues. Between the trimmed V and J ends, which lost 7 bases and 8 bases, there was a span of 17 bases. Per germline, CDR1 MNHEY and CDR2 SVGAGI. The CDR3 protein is CASTFVGGLGYTF. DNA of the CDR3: TGTGCCAGCACCTTCGTCGGGGGGCTGGGCTACACCTTC.

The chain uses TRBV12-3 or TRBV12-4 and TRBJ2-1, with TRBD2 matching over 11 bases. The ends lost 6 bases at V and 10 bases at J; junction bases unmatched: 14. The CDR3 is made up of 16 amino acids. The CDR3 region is CASSFRLAGTQKEQFF. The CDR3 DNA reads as TGTGCCAGCAGCTTCCGACTAGCGGGGACACAAAAGGAGCAGTTCTTC.

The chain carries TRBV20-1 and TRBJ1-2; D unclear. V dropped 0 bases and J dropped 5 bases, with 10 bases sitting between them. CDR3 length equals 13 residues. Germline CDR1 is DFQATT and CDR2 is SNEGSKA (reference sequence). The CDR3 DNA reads TGCAGTGCTAGAGATCTTTCCCTATATGGCTACACCTTC. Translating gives CSARDLSLYGYTF.

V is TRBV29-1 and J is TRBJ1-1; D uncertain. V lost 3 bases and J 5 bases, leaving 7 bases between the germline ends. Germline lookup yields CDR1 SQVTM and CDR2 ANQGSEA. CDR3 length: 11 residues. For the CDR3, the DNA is TGCAGCGTTGACTCGGATACTGAAGCTTTCTTT. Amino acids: CSVDSDTEAFF.

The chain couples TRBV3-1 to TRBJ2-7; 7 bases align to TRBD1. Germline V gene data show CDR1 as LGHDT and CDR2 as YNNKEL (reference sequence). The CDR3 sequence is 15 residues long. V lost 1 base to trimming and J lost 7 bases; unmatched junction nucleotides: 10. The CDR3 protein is CASSQGTGYPREQYF. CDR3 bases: TGTGCCAGCAGCCAAGGGACAGGCTACCCTAGAGAGCAGTACTTC.

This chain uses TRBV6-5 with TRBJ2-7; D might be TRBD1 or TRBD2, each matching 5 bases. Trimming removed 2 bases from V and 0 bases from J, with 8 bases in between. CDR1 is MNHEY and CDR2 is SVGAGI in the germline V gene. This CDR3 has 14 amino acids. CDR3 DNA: TGTGCCAGCAGTTACGGGGGACCCTCCTACGAGCAGTACTTC. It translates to CASSYGGPSYEQYF.

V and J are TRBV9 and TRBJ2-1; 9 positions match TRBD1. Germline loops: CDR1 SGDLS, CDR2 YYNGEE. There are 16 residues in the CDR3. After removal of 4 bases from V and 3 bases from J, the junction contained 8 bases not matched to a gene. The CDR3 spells CASSPNRGQSYNEQFF. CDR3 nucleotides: TGTGCCAGCAGCCCGAACAGGGGGCAGAGCTACAATGAGCAGTTCTTC.